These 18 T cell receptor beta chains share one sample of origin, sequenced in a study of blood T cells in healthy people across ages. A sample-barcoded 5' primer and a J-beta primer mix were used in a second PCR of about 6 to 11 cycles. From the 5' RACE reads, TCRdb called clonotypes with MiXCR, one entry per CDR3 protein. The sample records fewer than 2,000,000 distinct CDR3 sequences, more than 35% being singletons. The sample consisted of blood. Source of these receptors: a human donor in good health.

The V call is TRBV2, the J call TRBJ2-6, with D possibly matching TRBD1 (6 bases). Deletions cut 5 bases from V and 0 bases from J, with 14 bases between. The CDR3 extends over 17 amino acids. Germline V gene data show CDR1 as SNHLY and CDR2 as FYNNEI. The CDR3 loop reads CASSSTGSHSGANVLTF. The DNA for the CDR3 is TGTGCCAGCAGTTCTACAGGGAGCCACTCTGGGGCCAACGTCCTGACTTTC.

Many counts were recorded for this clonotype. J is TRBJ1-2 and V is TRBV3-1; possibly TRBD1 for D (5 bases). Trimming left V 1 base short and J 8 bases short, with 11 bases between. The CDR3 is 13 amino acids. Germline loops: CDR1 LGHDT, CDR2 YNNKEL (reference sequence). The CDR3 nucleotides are TGTGCCAGCAGCCAAGCCAGGGACCGCGGCTACACCTTC. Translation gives CASSQARDRGYTF.

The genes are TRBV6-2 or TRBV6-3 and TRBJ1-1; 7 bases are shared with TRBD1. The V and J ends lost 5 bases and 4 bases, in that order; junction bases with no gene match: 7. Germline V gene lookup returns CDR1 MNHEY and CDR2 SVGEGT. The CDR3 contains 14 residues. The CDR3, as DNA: TGTGCCAGCAGTCGGATCAGGGGGGCCACTGAAGCTTTCTTT. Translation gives CASSRIRGATEAFF.

The CDR3, as DNA: TGCAGCGTGAGGACAGGGGGAGGTCAGCCCCAGCATTTT. Translation: CSVRTGGGQPQHF. The chain employs TRBV29-1 and TRBJ1-5, with 10 positions matching TRBD1. J lost 6 bases, V lost 6 bases, and 5 bases had no gene match. Germline V lookup: CDR1 SQVTM, CDR2 ANQGSEA. The CDR3 sequence is 13 residues long.

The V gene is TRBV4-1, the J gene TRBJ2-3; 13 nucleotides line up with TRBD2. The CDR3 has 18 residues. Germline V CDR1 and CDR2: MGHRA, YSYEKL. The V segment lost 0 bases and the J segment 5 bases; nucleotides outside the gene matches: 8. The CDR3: CASSQEELAGGHQDTQYF. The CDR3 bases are TGCGCCAGCAGCCAAGAAGAACTAGCGGGGGGGCACCAAGATACGCAGTATTTT.

The CDR3 loop reads CASSPSGLRGSPLHF. Here the CDR3 DNA reads TGTGCCAGCAGCCCCTCAGGTCTCCGGGGCTCACCCCTCCACTTT. V usage is TRBV7-3 and J usage is TRBJ1-6; TRBD1 might be the D (5 bases). This CDR3 has 15 amino acids. CDR1 and CDR2 from the germline V gene are SGHTA and FQGTGA. The V gene lost 5 bases and the J gene lost 10 bases, with 18 bases spanning the gap.

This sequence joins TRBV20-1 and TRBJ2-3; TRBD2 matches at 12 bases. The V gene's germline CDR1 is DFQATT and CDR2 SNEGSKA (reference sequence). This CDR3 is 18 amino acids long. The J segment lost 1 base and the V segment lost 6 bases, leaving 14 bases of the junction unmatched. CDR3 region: CSADRPGTSGYGTDTQYF. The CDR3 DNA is TGCAGTGCAGATCGGCCCGGGACTAGCGGGTATGGCACAGATACGCAGTATTTT.

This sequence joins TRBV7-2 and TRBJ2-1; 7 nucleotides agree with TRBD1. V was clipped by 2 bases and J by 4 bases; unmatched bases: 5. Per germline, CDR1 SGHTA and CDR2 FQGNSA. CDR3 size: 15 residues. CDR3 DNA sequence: TGTGCCAGCAGCTTAAAGGGGGCGGAGTACAATGAGCAGTTCTTC. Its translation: CASSLKGAEYNEQFF.

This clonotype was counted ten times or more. CDR3 coding DNA: TGCAGCGTTGGGACAGGGGATTTTCGGCAGTACTTC. It is translated as CSVGTGDFRQYF. This chain joins TRBV29-1 and TRBJ2-7, with 9 bases aligning to TRBD1. The CDR3 totals 12 residues. Germline CDR1 reads SQVTM; CDR2 reads ANQGSEA. The ends lost 4 bases at V and 9 bases at J; junction bases unmatched: 7.

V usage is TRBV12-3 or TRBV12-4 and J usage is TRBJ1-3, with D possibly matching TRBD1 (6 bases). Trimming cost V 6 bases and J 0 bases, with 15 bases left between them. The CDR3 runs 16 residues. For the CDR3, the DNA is TGTGCCAGCAGCCGGGACAAGACGCGCTCTGGAAACACCATATATTTT. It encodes CASSRDKTRSGNTIYF.

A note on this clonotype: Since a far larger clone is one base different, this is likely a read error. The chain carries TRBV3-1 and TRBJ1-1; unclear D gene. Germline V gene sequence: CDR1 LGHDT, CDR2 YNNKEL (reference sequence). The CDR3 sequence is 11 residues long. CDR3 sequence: CARSQNTEAFF. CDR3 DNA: TGTGCCCGCAGCCAGAACACTGAAGCTTTCTTT.

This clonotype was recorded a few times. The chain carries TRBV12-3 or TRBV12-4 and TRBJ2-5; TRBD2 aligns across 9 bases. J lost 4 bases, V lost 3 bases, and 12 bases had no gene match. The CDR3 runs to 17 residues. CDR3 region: CASSLRFPAGGVETQYF. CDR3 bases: TGTGCCAGCAGTTTGCGTTTTCCAGCGGGGGGTGTAGAGACCCAGTACTTC.

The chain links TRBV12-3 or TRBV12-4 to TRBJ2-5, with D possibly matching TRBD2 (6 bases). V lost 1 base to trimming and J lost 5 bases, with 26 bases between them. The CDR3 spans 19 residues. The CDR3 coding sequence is TGTGCCAGCAGTTTAGGGAGTACGGCGGGGTATGGTAACGCGGAGACCCAGTACTTC. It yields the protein CASSLGSTAGYGNAETQYF.

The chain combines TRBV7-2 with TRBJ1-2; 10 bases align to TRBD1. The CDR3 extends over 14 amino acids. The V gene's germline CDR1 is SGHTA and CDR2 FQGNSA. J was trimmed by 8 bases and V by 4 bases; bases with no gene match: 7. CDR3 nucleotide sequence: TGTGCCAGCAGCTGTAGACAGGGGGCTTGGGGCTACACCTTC. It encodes CASSCRQGAWGYTF.

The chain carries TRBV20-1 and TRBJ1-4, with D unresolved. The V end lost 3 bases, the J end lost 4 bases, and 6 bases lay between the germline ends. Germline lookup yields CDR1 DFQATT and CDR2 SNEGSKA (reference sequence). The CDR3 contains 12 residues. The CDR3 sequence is CSASNRNEKLFF. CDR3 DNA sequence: TGCAGTGCTAGCAACCGTAATGAAAAACTGTTTTTT.

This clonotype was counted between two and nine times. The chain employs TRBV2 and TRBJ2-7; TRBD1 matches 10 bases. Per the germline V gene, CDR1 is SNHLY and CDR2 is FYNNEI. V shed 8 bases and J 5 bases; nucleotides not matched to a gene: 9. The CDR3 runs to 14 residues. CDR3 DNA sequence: TGTGCCAGCCAAACCGGGACAGGGGTCCACGAGCAGTACTTC. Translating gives CASQTGTGVHEQYF.

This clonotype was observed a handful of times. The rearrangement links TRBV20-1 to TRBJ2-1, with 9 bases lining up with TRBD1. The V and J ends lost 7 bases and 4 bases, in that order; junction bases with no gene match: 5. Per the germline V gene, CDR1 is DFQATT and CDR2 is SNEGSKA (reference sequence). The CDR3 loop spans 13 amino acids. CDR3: CSGTGGAYNEQFF. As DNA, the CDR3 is TGCAGTGGCACAGGGGGCGCGTACAATGAGCAGTTCTTC.

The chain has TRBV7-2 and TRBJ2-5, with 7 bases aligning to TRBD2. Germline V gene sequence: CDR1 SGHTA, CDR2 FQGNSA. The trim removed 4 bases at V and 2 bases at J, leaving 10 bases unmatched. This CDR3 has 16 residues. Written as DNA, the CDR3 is TGTGCCAGCAGCTCGGGACTTGGCGGGGGTCAAGAGACCCAGTACTTC. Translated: CASSSGLGGGQETQYF.